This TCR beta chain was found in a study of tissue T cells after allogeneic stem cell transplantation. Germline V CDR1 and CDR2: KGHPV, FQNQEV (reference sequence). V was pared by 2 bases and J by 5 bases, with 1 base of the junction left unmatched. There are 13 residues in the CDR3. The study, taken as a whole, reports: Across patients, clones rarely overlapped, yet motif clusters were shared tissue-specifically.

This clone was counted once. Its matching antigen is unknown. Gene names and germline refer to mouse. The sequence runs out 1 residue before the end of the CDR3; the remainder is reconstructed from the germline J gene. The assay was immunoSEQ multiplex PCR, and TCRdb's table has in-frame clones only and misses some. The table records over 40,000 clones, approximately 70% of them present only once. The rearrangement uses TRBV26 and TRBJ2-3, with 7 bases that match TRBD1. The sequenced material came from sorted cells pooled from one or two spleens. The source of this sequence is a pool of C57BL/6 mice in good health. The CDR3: CASSLNRGETLYF. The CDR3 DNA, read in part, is TGTGCCAGCAGTCTGAACAGGGGAGAAACGCTGTAT. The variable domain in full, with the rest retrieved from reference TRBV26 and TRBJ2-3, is NSKVIQTPRYLVKGQGQKAKMRCIPEKGHPVVFWYQQNKNNEFKFLINFQNQEVLQQIDMTEKRFSAECPSNSPCSLEIQSSEAGDSALYLCASSLNRGETLYFGSGTRLTVL.